A single sample is the source of the 21 T cell receptor beta chains below, sequenced in a study of CD8+ T cells in alopecia areata. cDNA serving as the sequencing template came from extracted, reverse transcribed RNA. Sequenced by immunoSEQ multiplex PCR; TCRdb stores in-frame clones only, minus some. The sample gives some 120,000 clones, around three fifths of which show up once; 4.5% is in the top ten. Sequencing used CD4+ T cells sorted from blood, obtained at week 0. The receptors originated from a human donor with alopecia areata.

This clone has just a few counts. The chain couples TRBV21-1 to TRBJ1-2. TRBV21-1 is noted as a pseudogene. This CDR3 is 13 amino acids long. The CDR3: CASSKVASGGYTF. Here the CDR3 DNA reads TGTGCCAGCAGCAAAGTGGCATCGGGAGGCTACACCTTC.

In this sample, this clone turned up a few times. DNA of the CDR3: TGTGCCATCAGGTTGACACAGAGCTCTGGAAACACCATATATTTT. Translated, it gives CAIRLTQSSGNTIYF. This chain joins TRBV10-3 and TRBJ1-3; no reliable D call. V shed 6 bases and J shed 0 bases, with 12 bases lying between them. Germline V gene data show CDR1 as ENHRY and CDR2 as SYGVKD. The CDR3 runs to 15 residues.

V gene TRBV19 combines with J gene TRBJ2-2; TRBD2 is a possible D gene (6 bases). The CDR3 extends over 12 amino acids. The germline gives CDR1 LNHDA, CDR2 SQIVND (reference sequence). V shed 4 bases and J shed 7 bases, with 7 bases lying between them. This chain's CDR3 is CASSNGGGELFF. For the CDR3, the DNA is TGTGCCAGTAGTAACGGGGGCGGGGAGCTGTTTTTT.

V gene TRBV7-8 combines with J gene TRBJ2-5; 10 bases match TRBD1. Germline V gene lookup returns CDR1 SGHVS and CDR2 FQNEAQ. The trim removed 4 bases at V and 2 bases at J, leaving 4 bases unmatched. CDR3 length: 15 residues. CDR3 sequence reads: CASSSEDRGQETQYF. Here the CDR3 DNA reads TGTGCCAGCAGCTCAGAGGACAGGGGGCAAGAGACCCAGTACTTC.

The chain joins TRBV11-2 to TRBJ2-5; tentatively, D is TRBD1 or TRBD2 (5 bases each). Germline V gives CDR1 SGHAT, CDR2 FQNNGV. Trimming pared 1 base from V and 7 bases from J, leaving 25 bases between. The CDR3 sequence is 18 residues long. CDR3 sequence reads: CASSLVEVLAGSGRTQYF. CDR3 in DNA: TGTGCCAGCAGCTTAGTGGAGGTGCTGGCAGGGTCAGGAAGGACCCAGTACTTC.

This clone was recorded a few times. The chain joins TRBV7-2 to TRBJ2-6; D is uncertain. The CDR3 consists of 12 residues. Germline CDR1 and CDR2: SGHTA and FQGNSA. V dropped 3 bases and J dropped 3 bases, with 0 bases sitting between them. The CDR3 here is CASSFGANVLTF. Here the CDR3 DNA reads TGTGCCAGCAGCTTTGGGGCCAACGTCCTGACTTTC. The full variable domain, completed using reference TRBV7-2 and TRBJ2-6, is GAGVSQSPSNKVTEKGKDVELRCDPISGHTALYWYRQSLGQGLEFLIYFQGNSAPDKSGLPSDRFSAERTGGSVSTLTIQRTQQEDSAVYLCASSFGANVLTFGAGSRLTVL.

The CDR3: CASSPDSSSYNEQFF. DNA for the CDR3: TGCGCCAGCAGCCCGGACTCCAGTTCCTACAATGAGCAGTTCTTC. The chain employs TRBV5-1 and TRBJ2-1, with D perhaps TRBD2 (5 bases). The V gene lost 4 bases and the J gene lost 1 base, with 12 bases spanning the gap. Germline V lookup: CDR1 SGHRS, CDR2 YFSETQ. The CDR3 covers 15 residues.

J is TRBJ2-3 and V is TRBV11-2; D is uncertain. V lost 1 base and J lost 4, with 9 bases in between. Germline V gene sequence: CDR1 SGHAT, CDR2 FQNNGV. The CDR3 length is 14 residues. In nucleotides, the CDR3 is TGTGCCAGCAGCTTAGGTCAGGTCCCAGATACGCAGTATTTT. The encoded protein is CASSLGQVPDTQYF.

A few counts support this clone. V is TRBV5-1 and J is TRBJ1-5, with 7 bases identical to TRBD1. This CDR3 comprises 15 residues. V lost 0 bases, J lost 7 bases, and 7 bases stayed unmatched. Germline V gene lookup returns CDR1 SGHRS and CDR2 YFSETQ. The CDR3 coding sequence is TGCGCCAGCAGCTTGGTTCGTAGGGGGCAACAGCCCCAGCATTTT. Amino acids: CASSLVRRGQQPQHF.

The J gene is TRBJ1-5, the V gene TRBV19; D gene ambiguous. The CDR3 extends over 12 amino acids. With 3 bases removed from V and 7 bases from J, the gap between germline ends came to 7 bases. CDR1 LNHDA and CDR2 SQIVND come from the germline V gene (reference sequence). As DNA, the CDR3 is TGTGCCAGTAGTATGGTAGGCCAGCCCCAGCATTTT. Protein product: CASSMVGQPQHF.

The chain is built from TRBV5-1 and TRBJ2-7; 9 bases align to TRBD2. Trimming removed 0 bases from V and 3 bases from J; junction bases left unmatched: 4. CDR3 length: 15 amino acids. The germline V gene has CDR1 SGHRS and CDR2 YFSETQ. As DNA, the CDR3 is TGCGCCAGCAGCTTGGAGGGTAGCGGGAGCTACGAGCAGTACTTC. Its translation: CASSLEGSGSYEQYF.

The CDR3 spells CASSLAPGTGANVLTF. CDR3 coding DNA: TGTGCCAGCAGCTTGGCCCCAGGGACTGGGGCCAACGTCCTGACTTTC. This chain uses TRBV7-3 with TRBJ2-6; possibly TRBD1 for D (5 bases). Looked up from germline, CDR1 is SGHTA and CDR2 is FQGTGA. This CDR3 comprises 16 residues. The germline V and J ends were trimmed by 3 bases and 2 bases, with 11 bases remaining between them.

The rearrangement links TRBV7-2 to TRBJ2-1; 7 bases are a match to TRBD2. The CDR3 sequence is 12 residues long. The trim removed 4 bases at V and 9 bases at J, leaving 3 bases unmatched. Germline V gene data show CDR1 as SGHTA and CDR2 as FQGNSA. CDR3 sequence: CASSWTSPEQFF. CDR3 nucleotides: TGTGCCAGCAGCTGGACTAGTCCTGAGCAGTTCTTC.

This clone is labeled as medium-sized. This chain links TRBV18 with TRBJ2-7; D may be TRBD1 (6 bases). Trimming left V 3 bases short and J 6 bases short, with 18 bases between. This CDR3 is 15 amino acids long. Germline assignment: CDR1 KGHSH and CDR2 LQKENI. The CDR3, as DNA: TGTGCCAGCTCACCTTCGACAGGAGTCAGCGTCGAGCAGTACTTC. Amino acids: CASSPSTGVSVEQYF.

The chain links TRBV7-9 to TRBJ1-1; tentatively, D is TRBD1 (5 bases). Germline CDR1 is SEHNR and CDR2 is FQNEAQ (reference sequence). V lost 1 base and J lost 5, with 17 bases in between. This CDR3 contains 16 residues. The CDR3 DNA follows: TGTGCCAGCAGCTTAGAGGCAGTGGGACCAGGAACTGAAGCTTTCTTT. Its translation: CASSLEAVGPGTEAFF.

This chain links TRBV4-2 with TRBJ1-1; unclear D gene. Germline lookup yields CDR1 LGHNA and CDR2 YNFKEQ. V lost 0 bases, J lost 5 bases, and 13 bases lay in between. The CDR3 covers 15 residues. The CDR3 DNA follows: TGTGCCAGCAGCCAAGATGCCGGGTGGAGTACTGAAGCTTTCTTT. Amino acid sequence: CASSQDAGWSTEAFF.

V is TRBV5-6 and J is TRBJ1-2; D unresolved. The V end was cut by 0 bases, the J end by 4 bases, with 13 bases between. Germline loops: CDR1 SGHDT, CDR2 YYEEEE. The CDR3 is 15 residues long. The CDR3 DNA reads as TGTGCCAGCAGCTTGGCCGGACGTGCCTCCTATGGCTACACCTTC. This translates into CASSLAGRASYGYTF.

V usage is TRBV5-1 and J usage is TRBJ2-5, with D maybe TRBD2 (5 bases). CDR3 length: 15 amino acids. Trimming took off 1 base at V and 5 bases at J, with 15 bases between the two ends. The germline CDR1 and CDR2 sequences are SGHRS and YFSETQ. The DNA for the CDR3 is TGCGCCAGCAGCTTGCAACGGGGAACGGAGGAGACCCAGTACTTC. Amino acid sequence: CASSLQRGTEETQYF.

The V call is TRBV10-3, the J call TRBJ2-2; 9 positions agree with TRBD2. Germline values: CDR1 ENHRY, CDR2 SYGVKD. V lost 6 bases, J lost 5 bases, and 7 bases stayed unmatched. The CDR3 loop spans 15 amino acids. CDR3 residues: CAISWGLAKTGELFF. CDR3 DNA sequence: TGTGCCATCAGCTGGGGACTAGCCAAAACCGGGGAGCTGTTTTTT.

The CDR3 is CASSEQGAPSTDTQYF. The CDR3 DNA reads TGCGCCAGCAGCGAACAGGGGGCCCCCTCCACAGATACGCAGTATTTT. V gene TRBV5-1 combines with J gene TRBJ2-3, with 9 bases fitting TRBD1. Trimming removed 4 bases from V and 2 bases from J; junction bases left unmatched: 8. The CDR3 is 16 residues long. Germline CDR1 reads SGHRS; CDR2 reads YFSETQ.

This clone was observed a single time. J is TRBJ2-1 and V is TRBV2; the D gene could be TRBD1 or TRBD2 (6 bases each). Germline assignment: CDR1 SNHLY and CDR2 FYNNEI. CDR3 length: 14 residues. Trimming shortened V by 6 bases and J by 9 bases, and 18 bases separated the two germline ends. The CDR3 loop is CASRGMRGAAEQFF. In nucleotides, the CDR3 is TGTGCCAGCAGGGGTATGAGGGGGGCGGCTGAGCAGTTCTTC.